This T cell receptor beta chain was sequenced during a study of cytomegalovirus exposure and HLA in healthy donors. Per germline, CDR1 MGHRA and CDR2 YSYEKL. This CDR3 has 14 amino acids. The junction had 5 bases not matched to a gene; V was cut back by 1 base and J by 9 bases. The protocol was immunoSEQ multiplex PCR, while the TCRdb copy is restricted to in-frame clones and leaves out a portion. This sample carries some 67,000 clones, approximately 94% of them seen once, and the ten largest clones take roughly 1%. This sequence joins TRBV4-1 and TRBJ2-3; 9 bases are a match to TRBD2. The sequence was obtained from a woman between 18 and 29 years old in good health and CMV-seronegative. The sample comprised PBMCs. CDR3 DNA sequence: TGCGCCAGCAGCCAAGTCGGCGGGGGGGCCACGCAGTATTTT. This encodes CASSQVGGGATQYF.